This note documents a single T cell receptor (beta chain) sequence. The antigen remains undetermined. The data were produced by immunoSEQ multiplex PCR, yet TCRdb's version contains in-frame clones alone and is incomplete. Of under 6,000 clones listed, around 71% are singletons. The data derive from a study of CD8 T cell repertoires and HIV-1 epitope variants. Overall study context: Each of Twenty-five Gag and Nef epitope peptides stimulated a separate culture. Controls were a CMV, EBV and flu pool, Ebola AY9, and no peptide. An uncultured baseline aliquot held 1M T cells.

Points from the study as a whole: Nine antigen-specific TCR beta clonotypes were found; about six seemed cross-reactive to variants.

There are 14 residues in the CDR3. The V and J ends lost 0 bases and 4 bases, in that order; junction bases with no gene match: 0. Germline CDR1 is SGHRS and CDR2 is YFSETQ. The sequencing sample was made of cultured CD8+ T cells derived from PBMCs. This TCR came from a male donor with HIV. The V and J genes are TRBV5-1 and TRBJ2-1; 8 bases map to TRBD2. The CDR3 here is CASSLASGYNEQFF. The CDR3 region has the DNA TGCGCCAGCAGCTTGGCTAGCGGGTACAATGAGCAGTTCTTC.